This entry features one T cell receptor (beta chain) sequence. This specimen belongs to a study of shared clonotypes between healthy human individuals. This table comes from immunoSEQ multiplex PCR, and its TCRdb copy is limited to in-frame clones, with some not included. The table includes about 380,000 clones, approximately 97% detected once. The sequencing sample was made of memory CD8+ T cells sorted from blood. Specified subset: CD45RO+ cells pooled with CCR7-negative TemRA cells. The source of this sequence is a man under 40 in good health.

CDR3 sequence: CAWRRVYEQYF. The DNA of the CDR3 is TGTGCCTGGAGGCGCGTCTACGAGCAGTACTTC. The rearrangement links TRBV30 to TRBJ2-7; D call uncertain. The CDR3 is made up of 11 amino acids. Germline CDR1 is GTSNPN and CDR2 is SVGIG (reference sequence). The ends were cut back, 3 bases at V and 3 bases at J, with 6 bases in the middle.